The rows below give T cell receptor beta chains drawn from one sample of a study of T cell responses to AZD1222 COVID-19 vaccine. Here immunoSEQ multiplex PCR was the method, and the copy in TCRdb shows in-frame clones only, minus some. Of around 140,000 clones listed, 80% to 95% are singletons. Specimen: peripheral blood, collected on day 0 of AZD1222 vaccination. The receptors shown here come from an adult in good health. Both conserved end residues are part of each CDR3. The D gene is left open where the match is weak. Some rows have no size entry. The others give once, few or many, or a class for an expanded clone.

clone size,V gene,D gene,J gene,CDR3 DNA,CDR3 protein
-,TRBV7-9,-,TRBJ1-2,TGTGCCAGCAGCTTATATTTGCTACCCGACCGAGCTGCCTATGGCTACACCTTC,CASSLYLLPDRAAYGYTF
-,TRBV3-1/TRBV3-2,TRBD1,TRBJ1-4,TGTGCCAGCAGCCACCACGACAGGGAGAATGAAAAACTGTTTTTT,CASSHHDRENEKLFF
-,TRBV27,-,TRBJ2-7,TGTGCCAGCGGGCCCACTGGGTCCTACGAGCAGTACTTC,CASGPTGSYEQYF
-,TRBV18,-,TRBJ1-2,TGTGCCAGCTCATCCACCCAACAGGGTTACTACTATGGCTACACCTTC,CASSSTQQGYYYGYTF
-,TRBV9,-,TRBJ1-1,TGTGCCAGCAGCGTAGACCCGACGAACACTGAAGCTTTCTTT,CASSVDPTNTEAFF
-,TRBV20-1,TRBD2,TRBJ2-1,TGCAGTGCTAGTGTCCTAGCGGGAAGGAATGAGCAGTTCTTC,CSASVLAGRNEQFF
-,TRBV19,-,TRBJ1-3,TGTGCCAGTAGTATAGAGGGAAGCTCTGGAAACACCATATATTTT,CASSIEGSSGNTIYF
-,TRBV2,-,TRBJ1-3,TGTGCCAGCAGTGACCCCCGCTCTGGAAACACCATATATTTT,CASSDPRSGNTIYF
-,TRBV9,-,TRBJ2-2,TGTGCCAGCAGCGGGAGTGGGACCGGGGAGCTGTTTTTT,CASSGSGTGELFF
once,TRBV6-5,-,TRBJ1-2,TGTGCCAGCATTTTCGTCCAGGGAGAATATGGCTACACCTTC,CASIFVQGEYGYTF
-,TRBV12-3/TRBV12-4,TRBD1,TRBJ1-4,TGTGCCAGCACCTCGACAGGGACCGAAAAACTGTTTTTT,CASTSTGTEKLFF
-,TRBV5-6,TRBD2,TRBJ2-1,TGTGCCAGCAGCTGTGATAGCGGGGCTACCTACAATGAGCAGTTCTTC,CASSCDSGATYNEQFF
-,TRBV30,TRBD1,TRBJ1-3,TGTGCCTGGAGTCGGACAGGAAACTCTGGAAACACCATATATTTT,CAWSRTGNSGNTIYF
once,TRBV7-3,-,TRBJ2-7,TGTGCCAGCAGGGGGACTGGACCCTACGAGCAGTACTTC,CASRGTGPYEQYF
-,TRBV19,-,TRBJ1-1,TGTGCCAGTAGTCGGGACGGGGGGGCGAACACTGAAGCTTTCTTT,CASSRDGGANTEAFF
-,TRBV27,TRBD1,TRBJ1-3,TGTGCCAGCAGTGCAAGGACAGGGCCAAGGGACACCATATATTTT,CASSARTGPRDTIYF
-,TRBV6-5,-,TRBJ1-5,TGTGCCAGCAGCCCCCTGGGGGAGCCCCAGCATTTT,CASSPLGEPQHF
-,TRBV5-1,-,TRBJ1-1,TGCGCCAGCAGCCCCGGAACTGGCACTGAAGCTTTCTTT,CASSPGTGTEAFF
-,TRBV7-9,-,TRBJ2-7,TGTGCCAGCAGCTTTTCCCCCGCCCGGGGCTTCTTATCCTACGAGCAGTACTTC,CASSFSPARGFLSYEQYF
-,TRBV5-1,-,TRBJ1-1,TGCGCCAGCAGCTCAACGGTGAAGGGGAACACTGAAGCTTTCTTT,CASSSTVKGNTEAFF
-,TRBV6-4,TRBD1,TRBJ1-2,TGTGCCAGCAGTGACTCGCCCAGGGGGGACACCTTC,CASSDSPRGDTF
-,TRBV24-1,TRBD1,TRBJ2-5,TGTGCCACCAGTGCCAAAAAGGGGACAGGGGATTGGGAGACCCAGTACTTC,CATSAKKGTGDWETQYF
-,TRBV5-1,TRBD1,TRBJ2-2,TGCGCCAGCGGCTGGGGACAGGGGAACACCGGGGAGCTGTTTTTT,CASGWGQGNTGELFF
-,TRBV27,TRBD2,TRBJ2-4,TGTGCCAGCAGTTTCGCGGGAGTTCCCATTCAGTACTTC,CASSFAGVPIQYF
-,TRBV7-9,-,TRBJ2-1,TGTGCCAGCAGCTTATCGGCGGACAATGAGCAGTTCTTC,CASSLSADNEQFF
-,TRBV7-9,TRBD1,TRBJ1-2,TGTGCCAGCAGTTGGGGACAGCCTCTCTATGGCTACACCTTC,CASSWGQPLYGYTF
-,TRBV11-1,-,TRBJ1-4,TGTGCCAGCAGCTTAGAATCAACTAATGAAAAACTGTTTTTT,CASSLESTNEKLFF
once,TRBV15,TRBD1,TRBJ2-5,TGTGCCACCAGCAGAGGGGACAGTCAAGAGACCCAGTACTTC,CATSRGDSQETQYF
-,TRBV7-9,-,TRBJ1-5,TGTGCCAGCAGCTTAGCCGGGGGCGGCAATCAGCCCCAGCATTTT,CASSLAGGGNQPQHF
-,TRBV7-2,TRBD2,TRBJ2-1,TGTGCCAGCAGCCCGAGGGGGATGAGCGGGAGATACAATGAGCAGTTCTTC,CASSPRGMSGRYNEQFF
-,TRBV19,-,TRBJ1-5,TGTGCCAGTAGTATAAGCAACAGAAATCAGCCCCAGCATTTT,CASSISNRNQPQHF
-,TRBV5-1,TRBD2,TRBJ2-3,TGCGCCAGCAGCCCGGGACTAGCGGGAGAGGGGTCCGCAGATACGCAGTATTTT,CASSPGLAGEGSADTQYF
-,TRBV27,-,TRBJ2-7,TGTGCCAGCAGGACTAAATACACCTACGAGCAGTACTTC,CASRTKYTYEQYF
-,TRBV6-5,-,TRBJ1-1,TGTGCCAGCAGTTTTGACAGGAGAATGAACACTGAAGCTTTCTTT,CASSFDRRMNTEAFF
-,TRBV3-1/TRBV3-2,-,TRBJ1-2,TGTGCCAGCAGCCCCGGGACTAACTATGGCTACACCTTC,CASSPGTNYGYTF
once,TRBV6-5,-,TRBJ1-5,TGTGCCAGCCAGTTGGGGATTAGCAATCAGCCCCAGCATTTT,CASQLGISNQPQHF
-,TRBV19,-,TRBJ1-1,TGTGCCAGTAGTATCTTCACCAGTATGAACACTGAAGCTTTCTTT,CASSIFTSMNTEAFF
-,TRBV28,-,TRBJ1-2,TGTGCCAGCAGTTTTAGGGCAGTCTATGGCTACACCTTC,CASSFRAVYGYTF
-,TRBV2,-,TRBJ1-5,TGTGCCAGCTCGGTTGACCGACTTAATCAGCCCCAGCATTTT,CASSVDRLNQPQHF
-,TRBV28,TRBD2,TRBJ2-7,TGTGCCAGCAGTACCACGGGGACTACGGGCGAGCAGTACTTC,CASSTTGTTGEQYF
-,TRBV6-5,TRBD1,TRBJ2-1,TGTGCCAGCAGCACTAGACAGGGCCCCCAGGATGAGCAGTTCTTC,CASSTRQGPQDEQFF
once,TRBV6-5,TRBD2,TRBJ2-5,TGTGCCAGCAGTTTTACCCGAGCGGGAAGTCAAGAGACCCAGTACTTC,CASSFTRAGSQETQYF
few,TRBV9,-,TRBJ2-1,TGTGCCAGCAGCGTAGGCAGGGGACCTTACAATGAGCAGTTCTTC,CASSVGRGPYNEQFF
-,TRBV19,-,TRBJ2-1,TGTGCCAGTAGTTGGAAAGGCAGATCGACCTACAATGAGCAGTTCTTC,CASSWKGRSTYNEQFF
-,TRBV7-7,-,TRBJ1-6,TGTGCCAGCCGTTTTTCTGGCAGGACAATACATTCACCCCTCCACTTT,CASRFSGRTIHSPLHF
once,TRBV9,-,TRBJ1-4,TGTGCCAGCAGCGAAGGTTTAACTAATGAAAAACTGTTTTTT,CASSEGLTNEKLFF
-,TRBV9,TRBD2,TRBJ2-3,TGTGCCAGCAGCGTAGATTTTAAAGGAGGCGGGAGGGGAACAGATACGCAGTATTTT,CASSVDFKGGGRGTDTQYF
-,TRBV25-1,TRBD1,TRBJ1-6,TGTGCCAGCAGTGCCGACAGGGTTTATAATTCACCCCTCCACTTT,CASSADRVYNSPLHF
-,TRBV7-9,TRBD1,TRBJ1-1,TGTGCCAGCAGCTTATACGGACAGGGTGGGACTGAAGCTTTCTTT,CASSLYGQGGTEAFF
-,TRBV10-2,TRBD1,TRBJ2-4,TGCGCCAGCAGACAGGGGAAACGCCACATTCAGTACTTC,CASRQGKRHIQYF
-,TRBV19,-,TRBJ1-2,TGTGCCAGTCAACTGGGAGTTTTTAGCTACACCTTC,CASQLGVFSYTF
-,TRBV4-1,TRBD2,TRBJ2-1,TGCGCCAGCAGCCACCGACTAGCGGGATTAGTATACAATGAGCAGTTCTTC,CASSHRLAGLVYNEQFF
-,TRBV2,-,TRBJ2-3,TGTGCCAGCAGTGTTTGGAGGGCCCCAGATACGCAGTATTTT,CASSVWRAPDTQYF
few,TRBV9,-,TRBJ2-1,TGTGCCAGCAGCCCTCCAGGGCGGGGCCGCAGGAATGAGCAGTTCTTC,CASSPPGRGRRNEQFF
-,TRBV4-1,TRBD1,TRBJ1-2,TGCGCCAGCAGCCACCTAGGGGACAGAGGAGGCTACACCTTC,CASSHLGDRGGYTF